The source of this TCR beta chain is a study of CD8 T cells in Susac syndrome. Trimming removed 4 bases from V and 3 bases from J; junction bases left unmatched: 21. This CDR3 has 20 amino acids. Germline lookup yields CDR1 LGHNA and CDR2 YSLEER. An amount of RNA that ranged from roughly 0.45 to 1 ug was reverse transcribed with random hexamers. MiXCR, run by TCRdb on the immunoSEQ multiplex PCR reads, gives a single entry per CDR3 protein. The profile covers a few hundred thousand distinct CDR3 sequences, with more than 85% appearing a single time and roughly 0.13% taken by the ten largest. The chain employs TRBV4-3 and TRBJ2-1, with 7 bases aligning to TRBD2. The sequencing input was CD8+ T cells from PBMCs. The receptor was derived from a human donor with multiple sclerosis. CDR3 in DNA: TGCGCCAGCAGCCTAACTCCCCTTCTACCCTTCCGGGAGGACTACAATGAGCAGTTCTTC. Amino acids: CASSLTPLLPFREDYNEQFF.